The entry that follows covers one T cell receptor beta chain sequence. Trimming left V 0 bases short and J 2 bases short, with 10 bases between. The CDR3 is 15 amino acids. The V gene's germline CDR1 is LGHNA and CDR2 YNFKEQ. These data are taken from a study of blood T cell repertoires in COVID-19. TCRdb's table, derived via immunoSEQ multiplex PCR, lists solely in-frame clones and lacks some. The repertoire consists of a few hundred thousand clones, with approximately 88% occurring once and the leading ten covering 6.4%. The source material was peripheral blood. The sequence derives from a young man who had recovered from COVID-19. This sequence joins TRBV4-2 and TRBJ1-2; perhaps TRBD1 as D (6 bases). CDR3 loop: CASSQEGAVNYGYTF. The CDR3, as DNA: TGTGCCAGCAGCCAAGAGGGGGCAGTAAACTATGGCTACACCTTC.